A selection of T cell receptor beta chains follows, all from one sample in a study of shared clonotypes between healthy human individuals. TCRdb keeps only in-frame clones here, not all; method: immunoSEQ multiplex PCR. The sample yields more than 2,000,000 clones, approximately 95% seen once. The specimen was naive CD4+ T cells from PBMCs. The receptors were sampled from a young man in good health. Some clones in this sample may be carry-over from other donors' samples. Both conserved end residues are part of each CDR3. D genes are given only for firm matches. Clone size, where shown, is once, few, many, or a class for clones that have expanded.

>-|-|TRBV20-1|TRBJ2-1|11
CSARSNYEQFF
TGCAGTGCTAGGTCAAACTATGAGCAGTTCTTC
>-|-|TRBV2|TRBJ2-7|14
CASSDRTGHVEQYF
TGTGCCAGCAGTGATCGGACGGGACACGTCGAGCAGTACTTC
>-|TRBD2|TRBV27|TRBJ2-1|16
CASSPWSGRTYNEQFF
TGTGCCAGCAGTCCCTGGAGCGGGAGGACTTACAATGAGCAGTTCTTC
>-|TRBD1|TRBV5-1|TRBJ1-1|14
CASSGGQGNTEAFF
TGCGCCAGCAGCGGCGGACAGGGGAACACTGAAGCTTTCTTT
>-|-|TRBV18|TRBJ2-3|13
CASSPKSTDTQYF
TGTGCCAGCTCACCCAAGAGCACAGATACGCAGTATTTT
>once|TRBD2|TRBV27|TRBJ2-3|17
CASITSADRGRLDTQYF
TGTGCCAGCATTACTAGCGCGGACCGGGGCCGTTTGGATACGCAGTATTTT
>-|-|TRBV18|TRBJ2-2|15
CASSPLGQLTGELFF
TGTGCCAGCTCACCACTAGGACAGCTCACCGGGGAGCTGTTTTTT
>-|-|TRBV28|TRBJ1-2|15
CASNLQGARGYGYTF
TGTGCCAGCAACCTACAGGGCGCCAGGGGCTATGGCTACACCTTC
>-|-|TRBV6-1|TRBJ2-7|13
CASSLGPPYEQYF
TGTGCCAGCAGCTTAGGGCCACCCTACGAGCAGTACTTC
>-|-|TRBV5-8|TRBJ2-7|11
CASMVGIEQYF
TGTGCCAGCATGGTGGGGATCGAGCAGTACTTC
>-|-|TRBV30|TRBJ2-2|14
CAWSVLVNTGELFF
TGTGCCTGGAGTGTACTGGTGAACACCGGGGAGCTGTTTTTT
>-|-|TRBV18|TRBJ2-7|12
CASSTNLVEQYF
TGTGCCAGCTCCACCAACCTCGTTGAGCAGTACTTC
>-|-|TRBV6-1|TRBJ2-7|15
CASSEVPGTYYEQYF
TGTGCCAGCAGTGAAGTCCCAGGGACCTACTACGAGCAGTACTTC
>-|-|TRBV6-6|TRBJ2-3|14
CASSYPYDTDTQYF
TGTGCCAGCAGTTACCCGTATGACACAGATACGCAGTATTTT
>-|-|TRBV6-6|TRBJ1-4|16
CASSYSRVTQNEKLFF
TGTGCCAGCAGTTACTCGAGAGTGACCCAGAATGAAAAACTGTTTTTT
>-|TRBD2|TRBV7-9|TRBJ2-5|14
CASSSWLAEETQYF
TGTGCCAGCAGCTCCTGGCTAGCGGAAGAGACCCAGTACTTC
>-|-|TRBV6-6|TRBJ2-7|15
CASRSRGGSVYEQYF
TGTGCCAGCAGAAGCAGGGGCGGGAGTGTTTACGAGCAGTACTTC
>-|TRBD1|TRBV5-4|TRBJ1-1|15
CASSLKDRPGQTNTF
TGTGCCAGCAGCTTGAAGGATCGCCCGGGACAGACAAACACTTTT
>-|-|TRBV6-1|TRBJ1-2|13
CASSERGMAGYTF
TGTGCCAGCAGTGAAAGGGGAATGGCTGGCTACACCTTC
>-|TRBD2|TRBV4-2|TRBJ2-1|17
CASSQPPLAGGLDEQFF
TGTGCCAGCAGCCAACCTCCCCTAGCGGGAGGGCTTGATGAGCAGTTCTTC
>-|TRBD2|TRBV10-3|TRBJ2-2|14
CAIRLAGGTGELFF
TGTGCCATCCGACTAGCGGGAGGTACCGGGGAGCTGTTTTTT
>-|-|TRBV5-1|TRBJ2-3|15
CASTHPGADTDTQYF
TGCGCCAGTACACACCCGGGGGCAGACACAGATACGCAGTATTTT
>-|-|TRBV5-1|TRBJ1-1|15
CASSLVGGEATEAFF
TGCGCCAGCAGCTTGGTGGGGGGTGAGGCCACTGAAGCTTTCTTT
>-|TRBD1|TRBV28|TRBJ1-1|15
CASSSRDRGNTEAFF
TGTGCCAGCAGTTCGCGAGACAGGGGGAACACTGAAGCTTTCTTT
>-|TRBD1|TRBV6-6|TRBJ1-2|14
CASRGDRMNYGYTF
TGTGCCAGCAGAGGGGACAGGATGAACTATGGCTACACCTTC
>-|TRBD1|TRBV7-9|TRBJ1-1|14
CASSLGQSMAEAFF
TGTGCCAGCAGCCTGGGACAGTCTATGGCTGAAGCTTTCTTT
>-|-|TRBV7-3|TRBJ2-7|12
CASSLTSGEQYF
TGTGCCAGCAGCTTAACTTCTGGCGAGCAGTACTTC
>-|-|TRBV5-1|TRBJ2-2|15
CASSFRPANTGELFF
TGCGCCAGCAGCTTCAGGCCGGCGAACACCGGGGAGCTGTTTTTT
>-|-|TRBV5-1|TRBJ1-1|12
CASSLGSPPAFF
TGCGCCAGCAGCTTGGGGAGTCCCCCGGCTTTCTTT
>few|-|TRBV29-1|TRBJ1-1|12
CSAHRGVAEAFF
TGCAGCGCGCACCGCGGGGTCGCTGAAGCTTTCTTT
>-|TRBD1|TRBV25-1|TRBJ1-1|14
CASSPGQMNTEAFF
TGTGCCAGCAGTCCGGGACAGATGAACACTGAAGCTTTCTTT
>-|-|TRBV21-1|TRBJ2-2|18
CASSKAQVRDTNTGELFF
TGTGCCAGCAGCAAAGCGCAGGTGAGGGACACGAACACCGGGGAGCTGTTTTTT
>-|TRBD1|TRBV18|TRBJ2-5|14
CASARGTGPETQYF
TGTGCCAGCGCCAGAGGGACAGGGCCTGAGACCCAGTACTTC
>-|-|TRBV5-1|TRBJ2-1|16
CASSPLRGFSYNEQFF
TGCGCCAGCAGCCCCCTGCGCGGCTTCTCCTACAATGAGCAGTTCTTC
>-|-|TRBV11-2|TRBJ2-1|16
CASSPVMGSSYNEQFF
TGTGCCAGCAGCCCCGTGATGGGCAGCTCCTACAATGAGCAGTTCTTC
>-|TRBD1|TRBV6-1|TRBJ2-1|15
CASRGQSESYNEQFF
TGTGCCAGCAGGGGACAGAGCGAGAGCTACAATGAGCAGTTCTTC
>-|-|TRBV10-3|TRBJ2-7|14
CAISAGTGRYEQYF
TGTGCCATCAGTGCCGGGACTGGACGGTACGAGCAGTACTTC
>-|TRBD1|TRBV7-3|TRBJ2-1|14
CASSQGAPYNEQFF
TGTGCCAGCAGCCAGGGGGCCCCCTACAATGAGCAGTTCTTC
>-|-|TRBV30|TRBJ1-2|14
CAWSLGVGVYGYTF
TGTGCCTGGAGCCTAGGGGTAGGAGTCTATGGCTACACCTTC
>-|-|TRBV25-1|TRBJ2-3|13
CASTPTRRDTQYF
TGTGCCAGCACCCCGACTAGGAGAGATACGCAGTATTTT
>-|-|TRBV7-3|TRBJ1-4|15
CASSLYGTIGEKLFF
TGTGCCAGCAGCTTATACGGGACGATAGGGGAAAAACTGTTTTTT
>-|-|TRBV7-9|TRBJ2-1|13
CASSLAGQNEQFF
TGTGCCAGCAGCTTAGCAGGTCAGAATGAGCAGTTCTTC
>-|-|TRBV10-3|TRBJ2-7|12
CAISVLAREQYF
TGTGCCATCAGTGTACTAGCTCGCGAGCAGTACTTC
>-|-|TRBV7-9|TRBJ1-2|14
CASSTGTSNYGYTF
TGTGCCAGCAGCACAGGAACCTCTAACTATGGCTACACCTTC
>once|-|TRBV28|TRBJ2-7|12
CASSLTYYEQYF
TGTGCCAGCAGTTTGACATACTACGAGCAGTACTTC
>-|TRBD1|TRBV7-3|TRBJ1-1|13
CASSLRQGTEAFF
TGTGCCAGCAGCTTGAGACAGGGCACTGAAGCTTTCTTT
>-|-|TRBV6-5|TRBJ2-5|13
CASSYSGAGTQYF
TGTGCCAGCAGTTATTCGGGGGCGGGGACCCAGTACTTC
>-|TRBD1|TRBV5-4|TRBJ2-3|14
CASSQDRVTDTQYF
TGTGCCAGCAGCCAGGACAGGGTGACAGATACGCAGTATTTT
>once|TRBD1|TRBV6-1|TRBJ1-5|13
CAGARQGDQPQHF
TGTGCCGGTGCTCGACAGGGTGATCAGCCCCAGCATTTT
>once|-|TRBV7-9|TRBJ2-7|16
CASSSPTLIGDYEQYF
TGTGCCAGCAGCTCCCCTACTCTAATAGGGGACTACGAGCAGTACTTC
>-|TRBD1|TRBV7-3|TRBJ2-5|15
CASSLTGTAKETQYF
TGTGCCAGCAGCTTAACGGGGACAGCCAAAGAGACCCAGTACTTC
>-|-|TRBV25-1|TRBJ2-5|13
CASSPGAPETQYF
TGTGCCAGCAGCCCTGGGGCCCCTGAGACCCAGTACTTC
>-|-|TRBV27|TRBJ2-3|17
CASRQGGILESTDTQYF
TGTGCCAGCAGACAGGGCGGGATACTAGAGTCCACAGATACGCAGTATTTT
>-|-|TRBV21-1|TRBJ1-2|18
CASSKAFGRGGLSYGYTF
TGTGCCAGCAGCAAAGCGTTCGGCAGGGGGGGACTTAGCTATGGCTACACCTTC
>-|TRBD1|TRBV9|TRBJ1-3|14
CASSVAGQGYTIYF
TGTGCCAGCAGCGTAGCGGGACAGGGTTACACCATATATTTT
>once|-|TRBV5-1|TRBJ2-5|16
CASSLVGAPDQETQYF
TGCGCCAGCAGCTTGGTTGGGGCGCCGGACCAAGAGACCCAGTACTTC
>-|TRBD2|TRBV5-1|TRBJ2-5|16
CASSPGLAGARETQYF
TGCGCCAGCAGCCCGGGACTAGCGGGAGCCCGAGAGACCCAGTACTTC
>-|TRBD1|TRBV5-1|TRBJ1-1|14
CASSEGQGYTEAFF
TGCGCCAGCAGCGAGGGACAGGGATACACTGAAGCTTTCTTT
>-|-|TRBV28|TRBJ1-1|15
CASTKQPGGDTEAFF
TGTGCCAGCACCAAACAACCTGGGGGGGACACTGAAGCTTTCTTT